The 12 T cell receptor beta chains presented below share a single source sample, sequenced in a study of OX40 agonist ivuxolimab in advanced cancers. Sequencing was performed with immunoSEQ multiplex PCR; in TCRdb, only in-frame clones are kept and a portion is missing. In the table there are some 63,000 clones, 85% to 90% of which are singletons. Sequences were derived from CD4+ or CD8+ T cells sorted from blood, sampled in a trial of the OX40 agonist ivuxolimab. The receptors were gathered from an adult with an advanced solid tumor such as melanoma, head and neck, liver or kidney cancer.

The chain carries TRBV5-6 and TRBJ2-1; D might be TRBD1 (6 bases). Germline V gives CDR1 SGHDT, CDR2 YYEEEE. The ends were cut back, 4 bases at V and 4 bases at J, with 18 bases in the middle. The CDR3 length is 16 residues. The CDR3 sequence is CASSGPGQPLYNEQFF. CDR3 sequence (DNA): TGTGCCAGCAGCGGCCCAGGACAGCCTCTATACAATGAGCAGTTCTTC.

This chain joins TRBV28 and TRBJ2-7; no firm D call. The length of the CDR3 is 13 residues. With 1 base removed from V and 5 bases from J, the gap between germline ends came to 9 bases. Per the germline V gene, CDR1 is MDHEN and CDR2 is SYDVKM. In nucleotides, the CDR3 is TGTGCCAGCAGTTTATCTTTCAGTAACGAGCAGTACTTC. Its protein is CASSLSFSNEQYF.

This clone was detected only once. The chain employs TRBV9 and TRBJ2-7; tentative D call: TRBD2 (6 bases). Trimming pared 7 bases from V and 2 bases from J, leaving 13 bases between. The CDR3 covers 13 residues. Germline-derived CDR1 and CDR2 are SGDLS and YYNGEE. This chain's CDR3 is CASGSGPTYEQYF. The DNA of the CDR3 is TGTGCCAGCGGTAGCGGTCCGACCTACGAGCAGTACTTC.

J is TRBJ1-2 and V is TRBV25-1, with D unresolved. V was shortened by 7 bases and J by 4 bases, with 13 bases between the two germline ends. Germline loops: CDR1 MGHDK, CDR2 SYGVNS. This CDR3 is built from 13 residues. As DNA, the CDR3 is TGTGCCAGCAACGGGGTAGACGTCTATGGCTACACCTTC. Protein product: CASNGVDVYGYTF.

The V and J genes are TRBV19 and TRBJ2-5; the D is unclear. The V end lost 2 bases, the J end lost 1 base, and 8 bases lay between the germline ends. This CDR3 region has 14 residues. In germline, CDR1 is LNHDA, CDR2 SQIVND (reference sequence). The CDR3, as DNA: TGTGCCAGTAGTATAACGAGAGGCCAAGAGACCCAGTACTTC. Translated, it gives CASSITRGQETQYF.

The chain uses TRBV19 and TRBJ2-2, with 9 bases matching TRBD1. CDR1 is LNHDA and CDR2 is SQIVND in the germline V gene (reference sequence). Trimming took 6 bases from V and 8 from J; bases not matched to a gene: 4. The CDR3 sequence is 13 residues long. CDR3 in amino acids: CASSLGQGGELFF. The CDR3 DNA is TGTGCCAGTAGCCTGGGACAGGGAGGGGAGCTGTTTTTT.

The V gene is TRBV5-8, the J gene TRBJ2-2, with D maybe TRBD1 (6 bases). The V end was cut by 1 base, the J end by 2 bases, with 9 bases between. The CDR3 consists of 15 residues. From germline, CDR1 is SGHTS and CDR2 YDEGEE. The CDR3 reads CASSLLGGNTGELFF. CDR3 DNA: TGTGCCAGCAGCTTGCTAGGGGGTAACACCGGGGAGCTGTTTTTT. Using reference TRBV5-8 and TRBJ2-2 for the parts outside the CDR3, the full variable domain is EAGVTQSPTHLIKTRGQQATLRCSPISGHTSVYWYQQALGLGLQFLLWYDEGEERNRGNFPPRFSGRQFPNYSSELNVNALELEDSALYLCASSLLGGNTGELFFGEGSRLTVL.

The gene calls are TRBV9 and TRBJ2-7; TRBD2 matches 7 bases. CDR3 length: 15 residues. Looked up from germline, CDR1 is SGDLS and CDR2 is YYNGEE. The V gene end was trimmed by 4 bases and the J gene end by 1 base; junction bases not matched to a gene: 8. The CDR3 spells CASSPSAGESYEQYF. In DNA, the CDR3 is TGTGCCAGCAGCCCGTCCGCGGGAGAGTCCTACGAGCAGTACTTC.

The rearrangement uses TRBV27 and TRBJ1-1; 7 nucleotides agree with TRBD1. The CDR3 contains 17 residues. The trim removed 2 bases at V and 1 base at J, leaving 10 bases unmatched. Looked up from germline, CDR1 is MNHEY and CDR2 is SMNVEV (reference sequence). The CDR3 region is CASSLIRTGRRNTEAFF. The DNA of the CDR3 is TGTGCCAGCAGTTTAATTCGGACAGGAAGGCGGAACACTGAAGCTTTCTTT.

The DNA of the CDR3 is TGTGCCAGCAGCACAGAGCGGGAGTTCTACAATGAGCAGTTCTTC. It yields the protein CASSTEREFYNEQFF. The chain has TRBV27 and TRBJ2-1; 8 bases are a match to TRBD2. The CDR3 consists of 15 residues. Losses at the gene ends were 6 bases for V and 3 bases for J; bases not matched to a gene: 7. Germline lookup yields CDR1 MNHEY and CDR2 SMNVEV (reference sequence).

This clone appeared once. V is TRBV27 and J is TRBJ2-7; 7 bases agree with TRBD1. Trimming removed 4 bases from V and 0 bases from J; junction bases left unmatched: 3. CDR3 length: 14 residues. CDR1 MNHEY and CDR2 SMNVEV come from the germline V gene (reference sequence). The DNA of the CDR3 is TGTGCCAGCAGTTGGGGACAGAGCTCCTACGAGCAGTACTTC. Its translation: CASSWGQSSYEQYF.

The CDR3 sequence: CASRPQTAEQYF. DNA for the CDR3: TGTGCCAGCCGCCCCCAAACGGCCGAGCAGTACTTC. This chain connects TRBV25-1 to TRBJ2-7; D remains unclear. The CDR3 spans 12 residues. V was shortened by 8 bases and J by 6 bases, with 14 bases between the two germline ends. Germline V gene data show CDR1 as MGHDK and CDR2 as SYGVNS.